The rows below give T cell receptor beta chains drawn from one sample of a study of shared clonotypes between healthy human individuals. Data came from immunoSEQ multiplex PCR; TCRdb stores just in-frame clones and leaves some out. The repertoire holds 2,500,000 or so clones, with around 90% as singletons. The material sequenced was naive CD4+ T cells from PBMCs. These receptors were taken from a man between 18 and 29 years old in good health. Some clones in this sample may be carry-over from other donors' samples. The CDR3 runs from the conserved cysteine through the conserved F or W. Each record gives: clone size, V gene, D gene, J gene, CDR3 protein, CDR3 DNA. The D gene is left open where the match is weak. Expanded clones get a size class; other rows say once, few or many, or leave the size out.

>.|TRBV5-1|TRBD1|TRBJ2-2
CASFRDRSTGELFF
TGCGCCAGCTTCCGGGACAGAAGTACCGGGGAGCTGTTTTTT
>once|TRBV6-5|TRBD1|TRBJ2-3
CASRGTGTDTQYF
TGTGCCAGCAGGGGGACAGGGACAGATACGCAGTATTTT
>.|TRBV7-2|TRBD2|TRBJ2-7
CASSLSGLAALYEQYF
TGTGCCAGCAGCTTATCCGGACTAGCGGCACTTTACGAGCAGTACTTC
>.|TRBV6-4|.|TRBJ2-1
CASSPTGAYNEQFF
TGTGCCAGCAGCCCGACGGGGGCCTACAATGAGCAGTTCTTC
>.|TRBV11-2|.|TRBJ2-1
CASSLDQSYNEQFF
TGTGCCAGCAGCTTAGACCAATCCTACAATGAGCAGTTCTTC
>.|TRBV6-4|.|TRBJ1-5
CASSSQVGQPQHF
TGTGCCAGCAGTTCACAGGTTGGGCAGCCCCAGCATTTT
>.|TRBV28|TRBD2|TRBJ2-3
CASTGNSGRRRDTQYF
TGTGCCAGCACAGGTAATAGCGGGAGGCGGAGAGATACGCAGTATTTT
>.|TRBV10-3|TRBD1|TRBJ1-1
CATRETDRGTTEAFF
TGTGCCACGCGCGAGACGGACAGGGGCACGACTGAAGCTTTCTTT
>.|TRBV5-6|.|TRBJ2-2
CASSFWVNTGELFF
TGTGCCAGCAGCTTCTGGGTGAACACCGGGGAGCTGTTTTTT
>.|TRBV11-2|.|TRBJ2-4
CASSPRWEAKNIQYF
TGTGCCAGCAGCCCCCGATGGGAAGCCAAAAACATTCAGTACTTC
>.|TRBV6-1|.|TRBJ1-2
CASLRWGVIYGYTF
TGTGCCAGCCTACGGTGGGGGGTCATATATGGCTACACCTTC
>.|TRBV9|.|TRBJ1-1
CASSPQTVNTEAFF
TGTGCCAGCAGCCCCCAGACAGTAAACACTGAAGCTTTCTTT
>few|TRBV5-1|TRBD1|TRBJ1-2
CASSLRQGGDGYTF
TGCGCCAGCAGCTTACGACAGGGTGGGGATGGCTACACCTTC
>once|TRBV15|TRBD1|TRBJ1-1
CATSTTRTGNTEAFF
TGTGCCACCAGCACTACGAGGACAGGGAATACTGAAGCTTTCTTT
>.|TRBV5-5|TRBD1|TRBJ2-1
CASSRQGVGSYNEQFF
TGTGCCAGCAGCCGACAGGGGGTGGGCTCCTACAATGAGCAGTTCTTC
>once|TRBV25-1|.|TRBJ1-1
CASSDPGRGTEAFF
TGTGCCAGCAGTGATCCCGGCAGGGGCACTGAAGCTTTCTTT
>.|TRBV29-1|TRBD1|TRBJ2-2
CSAKPWTGGNTGELFF
TGCAGCGCTAAACCCTGGACAGGGGGCAACACCGGGGAGCTGTTTTTT
>.|TRBV9|.|TRBJ1-3
CASSVASMDTIYF
TGTGCCAGCAGCGTAGCTTCTATGGACACCATATATTTT
>.|TRBV11-1|.|TRBJ2-7
CASRPSGGGSEQYF
TGTGCCAGCAGACCTAGTGGAGGGGGCAGCGAGCAGTACTTC
>.|TRBV6-1|TRBD1|TRBJ1-5
CASRGTGRPFQPQHF
TGTGCCAGCAGGGGGACAGGGAGGCCCTTTCAGCCCCAGCATTTT
>once|TRBV4-1|.|TRBJ1-2
CASSPGGTWGANSYTF
TGCGCCAGCAGCCCCGGTGGGACGTGGGGGGCGAACTCCTACACCTTC
>.|TRBV29-1|TRBD1|TRBJ2-5
CSVGTGQGETQYF
TGCAGCGTTGGGACAGGGCAGGGGGAGACCCAGTACTTC
>.|TRBV11-1|.|TRBJ2-5
CASSLDSQETQYF
TGTGCCAGCAGTTTGGACAGCCAAGAGACCCAGTACTTC
>.|TRBV7-2|TRBD2|TRBJ2-3
CASSQAGLTDTQYF
TGTGCCAGCAGCCAAGCGGGATTAACAGATACGCAGTATTTT
>.|TRBV6-5|.|TRBJ2-7
CASSSNKDYEQYF
TGTGCCAGCAGTTCGAACAAGGACTACGAGCAGTACTTC
>.|TRBV4-3|.|TRBJ2-1
CASSQAGGASSYNEQFF
TGCGCCAGCAGCCAAGCTGGCGGCGCTAGCTCCTACAATGAGCAGTTCTTC
>.|TRBV7-2|TRBD1|TRBJ2-3
CASSADRVRVDTQYF
TGTGCCAGCAGCGCAGACAGGGTTAGAGTAGATACGCAGTATTTT
>.|TRBV19|.|TRBJ2-2
CASSLSGTPNTGELFF
TGTGCCAGTAGTCTATCCGGGACACCGAACACCGGGGAGCTGTTTTTT
>.|TRBV6-6|.|TRBJ2-1
CASSGSSVDNEQFF
TGTGCCAGCAGCGGTAGTAGCGTGGACAATGAGCAGTTCTTC
>.|TRBV28|.|TRBJ2-2
CASSSNGQNTGELFF
TGTGCCAGCAGTTCCAACGGCCAGAACACCGGGGAGCTGTTTTTT
>.|TRBV7-2|.|TRBJ2-7
CASSFEGFREQYF
TGTGCCAGCAGCTTTGAAGGGTTCCGCGAGCAGTACTTC
>few|TRBV2|.|TRBJ1-2
CASSDSGGAGYTF
TGTGCCAGCAGTGATTCGGGGGGGGCTGGCTACACCTTC
>.|TRBV29-1|TRBD2|TRBJ2-1
CSVMRLAGEGEQFF
TGCAGCGTGATGAGACTAGCGGGAGAAGGGGAGCAGTTCTTC
>.|TRBV6-6|.|TRBJ2-1
CASSLRVGSRYNEQFF
TGTGCCAGCAGTCTCCGGGTGGGTAGCAGATACAATGAGCAGTTCTTC
>.|TRBV7-8|TRBD1|TRBJ2-7
CASSLGGGQGPYEQYF
TGTGCCAGCAGCTTAGGGGGGGGACAGGGGCCCTACGAGCAGTACTTC
>.|TRBV5-4|.|TRBJ2-2
CASSLGQATGELFF
TGTGCCAGCAGCTTGGGACAGGCCACCGGGGAGCTGTTTTTT
>.|TRBV4-1|.|TRBJ1-5
CASSQVTTAFNQPQHF
TGCGCCAGCAGCCAAGTTACTACGGCATTTAATCAGCCCCAGCATTTT
>.|TRBV7-9|.|TRBJ1-5
CASSLSGAGNQPQHF
TGTGCCAGCAGCTTATCTGGGGCTGGGAATCAGCCCCAGCATTTT
>once|TRBV7-2|.|TRBJ1-2
CASSLVGARGYTF
TGTGCCAGCAGCTTAGTGGGGGCGCGGGGCTACACCTTC
>.|TRBV18|.|TRBJ2-3
CASSPQGPSSTDTQYF
TGTGCCAGCTCACCACAGGGCCCGTCTAGCACAGATACGCAGTATTTT
>.|TRBV7-8|TRBD2|TRBJ2-3
CASAVGLAVSTDTQYF
TGTGCCAGCGCCGTGGGACTAGCGGTTAGCACAGATACGCAGTATTTT
>.|TRBV7-9|.|TRBJ1-1
CASSPARRAEWAFF
TGTGCCAGCAGCCCCGCCCGCAGGGCGGAGTGGGCTTTCTTT
>.|TRBV7-3|.|TRBJ2-1
CASSQSGPNEQFF
TGTGCCAGCAGCCAGTCCGGACCTAATGAGCAGTTCTTC
>.|TRBV10-1|.|TRBJ2-2
CASRHPSGTNTGELFF
TGCGCCAGCAGGCATCCGAGTGGGACGAACACCGGGGAGCTGTTTTTT
>.|TRBV18|TRBD2|TRBJ2-3
CASSPLPGGFADTQYF
TGTGCCAGCTCACCATTACCGGGGGGATTCGCAGATACGCAGTATTTT
>.|TRBV5-1|.|TRBJ2-5
CASSPQGGETQYF
TGCGCCAGCAGCCCGCAGGGGGGAGAGACCCAGTACTTC